These 6 T cell receptor beta chains were all obtained from the same sample, sequenced in a study of OX40 agonist ivuxolimab in advanced cancers. Library prep was done by the immunoSEQ multiplex PCR assay. This immuneACCESS table, as held by TCRdb, lists in-frame sequences with V and J called but not all clones. Of the missing ones, under half trace to an unresolved V gene in checked studies; the others have no known cause. Counted in this sample were tens of thousands of clones; roughly 94% of them appeared once. Approximately 15% of the sample goes to the ten largest clones. The input for sequencing was CD4+ or CD8+ T cells sorted from blood, taken in a trial of the OX40 agonist ivuxolimab. All receptors come from an adult with an advanced solid tumor such as melanoma, head and neck, liver or kidney cancer.

V gene TRBV7-2 combines with J gene TRBJ2-7; perhaps TRBD1 as D (5 bases). This CDR3 has 13 amino acids. Per the germline V gene, CDR1 is SGHTA and CDR2 is FQGNSA. Trimming took 2 bases from V and 7 from J, leaving 12 bases between them. CDR3: CASSLIGAREQYF. CDR3 coding DNA: TGTGCCAGCAGCTTAATAGGGGCCAGGGAGCAGTACTTC.

V gene TRBV9 combines with J gene TRBJ1-5; possibly TRBD1 for D (6 bases). Germline lookup yields CDR1 SGDLS and CDR2 YYNGEE. The CDR3 consists of 15 residues. With 2 bases removed from V and 2 bases from J, the gap between germline ends came to 11 bases. The DNA for the CDR3 is TGTGCCAGCAGCGTCGGGGGCCAGGGCAATCAGCCCCAGCATTTT. As protein: CASSVGGQGNQPQHF.

The V call is TRBV2, the J call TRBJ2-7; the D gene is possibly TRBD1 (6 bases). Trimming pared 3 bases from V and 0 bases from J, leaving 12 bases between. The CDR3 is 15 residues long. CDR1 SNHLY and CDR2 FYNNEI come from the germline V gene. CDR3 sequence reads: CASSEARGFSYEQYF. The CDR3 DNA follows: TGTGCCAGCAGTGAGGCCAGGGGTTTCTCCTACGAGCAGTACTTC.

The chain links TRBV27 to TRBJ2-1; tentatively, D is TRBD1 or TRBD2 (5 bases each). Germline lookup yields CDR1 MNHEY and CDR2 SMNVEV (reference sequence). CDR3 length: 15 residues. Trimming took off 7 bases at V and 6 bases at J, with 19 bases between the two ends. CDR3 residues: CASNVGRGWGNEQFF. CDR3 in DNA: TGTGCCAGCAACGTCGGTCGGGGCTGGGGCAATGAGCAGTTCTTC.

This chain connects TRBV4-1 to TRBJ1-5; 7 bases match TRBD1. Trimming took 0 bases from V and 4 from J; bases not matched to a gene: 9. This CDR3 has 17 amino acids. The germline V gene encodes CDR1 MGHRA and CDR2 YSYEKL. CDR3 coding DNA: TGCGCCAGCAGCCAAGAAGAGGTAACAGGGGTTAATCAGCCCCAGCATTTT. It translates to CASSQEEVTGVNQPQHF.

The rearrangement links TRBV15 to TRBJ2-7; 8 bases fit TRBD2. CDR3 length equals 16 residues. The germline CDR1 and CDR2 sequences are LNHNV and YYDKDF (reference sequence). V lost 5 bases to trimming and J lost 4 bases; unmatched junction nucleotides: 13. The CDR3 DNA is TGTGCCACCAGCCCACACCGGGAGGGGGTCTCATACGAGCAGTACTTC. Translated: CATSPHREGVSYEQYF.